A single sample is the source of the 7 T cell receptor beta chains below, sequenced in a study of shared clonotypes between healthy human individuals. Using immunoSEQ multiplex PCR, the repertoire was profiled, and TCRdb retains in-frame clones only, with some absent. In the table there are roughly 300,000 clones, roughly 84% of which are singletons. The specimen sequenced was memory CD8+ T cells sorted from blood. Specified subset: CD45RO+ cells pooled with CCR7-negative TemRA cells. These receptors all stem from a man younger than 35 in good health.

The rearrangement joins TRBV5-6 to TRBJ2-7; no clear D gene. The germline CDR1 and CDR2 sequences are SGHDT and YYEEEE. Trimming left V 8 bases short and J 4 bases short, with 22 bases between. The CDR3 is made up of 15 amino acids. The CDR3 DNA reads as TGTGCCAGTGCTATCCTCGAGACCCCTCCTTACGAGCAGTACTTC. Amino acids: CASAILETPPYEQYF.

The genes are TRBV5-1 and TRBJ2-1; 9 nucleotides agree with TRBD1. There are 14 residues in the CDR3. Unmatched junction bases numbered 4, after V lost 4 bases and J lost 5 bases. CDR1 and CDR2 (germline): SGHRS, YFSETQ. The CDR3 here is CASSGTGLDNEQFF. CDR3 coding DNA: TGCGCCAGCAGCGGGACAGGGTTGGACAATGAGCAGTTCTTC.

The chain combines TRBV27 with TRBJ2-7; 9 bases match TRBD1. The J segment lost 5 bases and the V segment lost 5 bases, leaving 4 bases of the junction unmatched. The length of the CDR3 is 13 residues. Germline loops: CDR1 MNHEY, CDR2 SMNVEV (reference sequence). Written as DNA, the CDR3 is TGTGCCAGCAGTGGGACAGGGCTACACGAGCAGTACTTC. Its protein product is CASSGTGLHEQYF.

The V gene is TRBV10-3, the J gene TRBJ2-2; 7 bases are a match to TRBD1. CDR3 length: 16 residues. Unmatched junction bases numbered 8, after V lost 6 bases and J lost 1 base. Germline V gene lookup returns CDR1 ENHRY and CDR2 SYGVKD. CDR3 sequence: CAIRELDRENTGELFF. CDR3 nucleotides: TGTGCCATCAGAGAACTCGACAGGGAGAACACCGGGGAGCTGTTTTTT.

The chain links TRBV11-2 to TRBJ2-1, with D possibly TRBD2 on 6 matching bases. CDR3 length equals 15 residues. CDR1 is SGHAT and CDR2 is FQNNGV in the germline V gene. V was trimmed by 5 bases and J by 3 bases, leaving 14 bases between them. Here the CDR3 DNA reads TGTGCCAGCAGCCTCCCAACAGCGGGCTACAATGAGCAGTTCTTC. Translating it yields CASSLPTAGYNEQFF.

This chain joins TRBV9 and TRBJ2-1, with D unresolved. The germline V gene has CDR1 SGDLS and CDR2 YYNGEE. V lost 6 bases and J lost 10, with 11 bases in between. This CDR3 has 11 residues. CDR3 in DNA: TGTGCCAGCACCGACGGGTTAGAGCAGTTCTTC. Protein product: CASTDGLEQFF.

The table lists this clone with a count of one. CDR3 in DNA: TGCGCCAGCAGCGAGGCATTCCAGCGGGGGGACCAAGAGACCCAGTACTTC. As protein: CASSEAFQRGDQETQYF. J is TRBJ2-5 and V is TRBV5-1; 9 bases fit TRBD2. Germline V gene lookup returns CDR1 SGHRS and CDR2 YFSETQ. The CDR3 sequence is 17 residues long. With 4 bases clipped from V and 0 bases from J, the junction kept 10 bases outside the gene matches.